These 26 T cell receptor beta chains originate from one sample sequenced in a study of blood T cells in healthy people across ages. Using a J-beta primer mix together with a sample-barcoded 5' primer, a second PCR was run for roughly 7 to 11 cycles. TCRdb itself ran the 5' RACE reads through MiXCR, one entry per CDR3 protein. The sample holds over a million distinct CDR3 sequences, about 42% seen once. The sample taken for sequencing was blood. The receptors here all came from a young woman in good health.

Note on this clonotype: At one end, the junction sequence differs from germline, possibly due to a read error. V gene TRBV7-2 combines with J gene TRBJ1-6; D gene unclear. The CDR3 has 14 residues. Germline V gene sequence: CDR1 SGHTA, CDR2 FQGNSA. Here the CDR3 DNA reads TGTGCCGGCAGCTTACTCCGGGGTTCTTCACCCCTCCACTTT. Its translation: CAGSLLRGSSPLHF. Combining the CDR3 with reference TRBV7-2 and TRBJ1-6 gives the whole variable domain GAGVSQSPSNKVTEKGKDVELRCDPISGHTALYWYRQSLGQGLEFLIYFQGNSAPDKSGLPSDRFSAERTGGSVSTLTIQRTQQEDSAVYLCAGSLLRGSSPLHFGNGTRLTVT.

The chain uses TRBV7-3 and TRBJ1-1; D perhaps matches TRBD1 (5 bases). V was trimmed by 6 bases and J by 8 bases, leaving 19 bases between them. Per the germline V gene, CDR1 is SGHTA and CDR2 is FQGTGA. The length of the CDR3 is 14 residues. CDR3 sequence reads: CASSPLTGGSEAFF. The CDR3 DNA reads TGTGCCAGCAGTCCCCTAACGGGGGGGTCCGAAGCTTTCTTT.

This clonotype was recorded a few times. The chain carries TRBV7-2 and TRBJ2-3; no reliable D call. The CDR3 totals 15 residues. Germline CDR1 and CDR2: SGHTA and FQGNSA. The germline V and J ends were trimmed by 5 bases and 4 bases, with 16 bases remaining between them. CDR3 sequence: CASSLLRVRADTQYF. The CDR3 coding sequence is TGTGCCAGCAGCCTTTTGAGAGTTAGGGCAGATACGCAGTATTTT.

The chain has TRBV25-1 and TRBJ1-4, with no clear D. From germline, CDR1 is MGHDK and CDR2 SYGVNS. V was trimmed by 6 bases and J by 5 bases, leaving 10 bases between them. The CDR3 runs to 13 residues. CDR3 DNA sequence: TGTGCCAGCAGACGCGGGAAGAATGAAAAACTGTTTTTT. Its translation: CASRRGKNEKLFF.

The table lists this clonotype with a count of one. The rearrangement uses TRBV12-3 or TRBV12-4 and TRBJ2-5, with 7 nucleotides matching TRBD1. The CDR3 covers 14 residues. V shed 7 bases and J 5 bases; nucleotides not matched to a gene: 10. CDR3 DNA: TGTGCCAGCACTCGAGGGGACAGCAAGGAGACCCAGTACTTC. Translating it yields CASTRGDSKETQYF.

The chain combines TRBV4-1 with TRBJ2-7; possible D gene TRBD1, 5 bases. CDR1 and CDR2 (germline): MGHRA, YSYEKL. Trimming left V 1 base short and J 0 bases short, with 10 bases between. The CDR3 consists of 15 residues. CDR3: CASSQVGRASYEQYF. CDR3 DNA sequence: TGCGCCAGCAGCCAAGTCGGCAGGGCCTCCTACGAGCAGTACTTC.

This clonotype has more than one count but fewer than ten. The chain uses TRBV29-1 and TRBJ1-4, with 9 bases lining up with TRBD1. This CDR3 has 14 residues. After removal of 5 bases from V and 4 bases from J, the junction contained 5 bases not matched to a gene. Germline V gene sequence: CDR1 SQVTM, CDR2 ANQGSEA. CDR3 in amino acids: CSVSQGAVNEKLFF. The CDR3 nucleotides read TGCAGCGTTTCACAGGGGGCCGTTAATGAAAAACTGTTTTTT.

The chain couples TRBV2 to TRBJ2-7; D perhaps matches TRBD2 (6 bases). There are 15 residues in the CDR3. Trimming removed 7 bases from V and 1 base from J, with 17 bases in between. Germline V gene sequence: CDR1 SNHLY, CDR2 FYNNEI. CDR3 DNA sequence: TGTGCCAGCAACTACCAGCGGGTTGGTTCCTACGAGCAGTACTTC. It translates to CASNYQRVGSYEQYF.

V is TRBV12-3 or TRBV12-4 and J is TRBJ2-5, with D perhaps given as TRBD1 or TRBD2 (7 bases each). The CDR3 length is 14 residues. Trimming left V 5 bases short and J 5 bases short, with 15 bases between. The CDR3: CASSPTGREETQYF. The CDR3 coding sequence is TGTGCCAGCAGTCCGACAGGGAGGGAGGAGACCCAGTACTTC.

This clonotype was observed a handful of times. This rearrangement joins TRBV4-2 to TRBJ2-5, with TRBD2 identical over 10 bases. The end of the DNA is better explained by TRBJ2-7, so the J call may be wrong. Germline CDR1 reads LGHNA; CDR2 reads YNFKEQ. This CDR3 has 14 amino acids. CDR3 loop: CASSPSGSISEQYF. The CDR3 DNA follows: TGTGCCAGCAGCCCTAGCGGGAGTATTTCCGAGCAGTACTTC.

The chain recombines TRBV7-2 with TRBJ1-1; D not certain. The V gene lost 4 bases and the J gene lost 8 bases, with 23 bases spanning the gap. This CDR3 comprises 16 residues. The germline gives CDR1 SGHTA, CDR2 FQGNSA. The CDR3 sequence: CASSSSFRIPQTEAFF. The CDR3, as DNA: TGTGCCAGCAGCTCCTCCTTTAGGATTCCACAAACCGAAGCTTTCTTT.

The genes are TRBV9 and TRBJ1-3; D may be TRBD1 (6 bases). The ends were cut back, 4 bases at V and 8 bases at J, with 13 bases in the middle. The CDR3 has 13 amino acids. Germline V gene data show CDR1 as SGDLS and CDR2 as YYNGEE. The CDR3 region has the DNA TGTGCCAGCAGCAAGGGACACCGAGACACCATATATTTT. This codes for CASSKGHRDTIYF.

This chain joins TRBV6-5 and TRBJ1-6; TRBD1 is a possible D gene (5 bases). Germline-derived CDR1 and CDR2 are MNHEY and SVGAGI. The CDR3 sequence is 15 residues long. Trimming pared 0 bases from V and 6 bases from J, leaving 9 bases between. The CDR3 loop reads CASSYSGDFNSPLHF. The CDR3 DNA is TGTGCCAGCAGTTACTCGGGGGATTTTAATTCACCCCTCCACTTT.

This sequence joins TRBV4-3 and TRBJ1-5, with D unresolved. The V gene's germline CDR1 is LGHNA and CDR2 YSLEER. This CDR3 region has 15 residues. The ends were cut back, 3 bases at V and 1 base at J, with 10 bases in the middle. The CDR3 loop reads CASSHIYGSNQPQHF. Here the CDR3 DNA reads TGCGCCAGCAGCCACATCTACGGAAGCAATCAGCCCCAGCATTTT.

This clonotype showed up many times. This chain uses TRBV24-1 with TRBJ2-1; D possibly uses TRBD1 or TRBD2 (6 bases each). V lost 1 base to trimming and J lost 3 bases, with 12 bases between them. The CDR3 extends over 16 amino acids. Germline V gives CDR1 KGHDR, CDR2 SFDVKD. CDR3 protein: CATSDFGGGGYNEQFF. The CDR3 DNA reads as TGTGCCACCAGTGATTTCGGGGGCGGCGGCTACAATGAGCAGTTCTTC.

The chain is built from TRBV2 and TRBJ2-1; D might be TRBD1 or TRBD2, each matching 5 bases. V was shortened by 2 bases and J by 0 bases, with 11 bases between the two germline ends. Germline CDR1 is SNHLY and CDR2 is FYNNEI. The CDR3 extends over 16 amino acids. CDR3 region: CASSESGAASYNEQFF. CDR3 DNA: TGTGCCAGCAGTGAATCCGGGGCCGCCTCCTACAATGAGCAGTTCTTC.

This clonotype was seen ten or more times. The rearrangement uses TRBV27 and TRBJ1-6; the match to TRBD1 covers 9 bases. The V segment lost 3 bases and the J segment 7 bases; nucleotides outside the gene matches: 1. This CDR3 contains 14 residues. The germline V gene has CDR1 MNHEY and CDR2 SMNVEV (reference sequence). This CDR3 is CASSLDRGNSPLHF. In DNA form, the CDR3 reads TGTGCCAGCAGTTTGGACAGGGGAAATTCACCCCTCCACTTT.

Comment on this clonotype: Since a much larger clone is just one base distant, this may be a read error. The chain carries TRBV29-1 and TRBJ2-1; D uncertain. This CDR3 comprises 14 residues. Germline CDR1 is SQVTM and CDR2 is ANQGSEA. In DNA form, the CDR3 reads TGCAGCGTTGGGAAGGGCTTAACCTACAAGGAGCAGTTCTTC. Translated: CSVGKGLTYKEQFF.

This clonotype was seen a handful of times. The CDR3 DNA reads as TGTGCCAGCAGCCGCAGCGCAGATACGCAGTATTTT. It encodes CASSRSADTQYF. This rearrangement joins TRBV13 to TRBJ2-3; the D is unclear. V was shortened by 5 bases and J by 4 bases, with 7 bases between the two germline ends. Germline V lookup: CDR1 PRHDT, CDR2 FYEKMQ (reference sequence). The CDR3 spans 12 residues.

This clonotype was picked up a small number of times. The rearrangement links TRBV15 to TRBJ1-4; a weak D match, TRBD1 (5 bases). Deletions cut 1 base from V and 6 bases from J, with 21 bases between. Germline CDR1 is LNHNV and CDR2 is YYDKDF (reference sequence). This CDR3 has 18 residues. CDR3 in DNA: TGTGCCACCAGCAGAGGGGGACGGATAACATCGGGATATGAAAAACTGTTTTTT. It yields the protein CATSRGGRITSGYEKLFF.

V gene TRBV7-4 combines with J gene TRBJ2-3; TRBD1 aligns across 9 bases. The CDR3 runs to 18 residues. Germline V gives CDR1 SGHVT, CDR2 SQSDAQ. J lost 4 bases, V lost 0 bases, and 11 bases had no gene match. The CDR3 coding sequence is TGTGCCAGCAGCTTAGCAGCGACCGGGACAGGGAGCGCAGATACGCAGTATTTT. Its protein product is CASSLAATGTGSADTQYF.

The chain employs TRBV5-1 and TRBJ2-1; D might be TRBD1 or TRBD2, each matching 5 bases. The V end was cut by 3 bases, the J end by 8 bases, with 12 bases between. CDR1 is SGHRS, CDR2 YFSETQ, per germline. There are 13 residues in the CDR3. This CDR3 is CASSSTGTDEQFF. CDR3 nucleotide sequence: TGCGCCAGCAGCTCCACCGGGACCGATGAGCAGTTCTTC.

The chain recombines TRBV3-1 with TRBJ1-1; possible D gene TRBD1, 5 bases. V was pared by 2 bases and J by 7 bases, with 14 bases between. Germline loops: CDR1 LGHDT, CDR2 YNNKEL (reference sequence). The CDR3 is 14 amino acids. CDR3 nucleotides: TGTGCCAGCAGCCAAAATGGGGCACGTATTGAAGCTTTCTTT. This encodes CASSQNGARIEAFF.

V usage is TRBV27 and J usage is TRBJ2-1; TRBD1 matches 7 bases. V lost 5 bases and J lost 1; bases outside the gene matches: 5. CDR1 is MNHEY, CDR2 SMNVEV, per germline (reference sequence). This CDR3 is built from 15 residues. The CDR3 DNA reads as TGTGCCAGCAGTGAGGACAGGCCTTCCTACAATGAGCAGTTCTTC. This translates into CASSEDRPSYNEQFF.

This chain connects TRBV29-1 to TRBJ1-5; the D gene is possibly TRBD1 (6 bases). Germline assignment: CDR1 SQVTM and CDR2 ANQGSEA. V was clipped by 6 bases and J by 5 bases, with 14 bases between them. The CDR3 covers 13 residues. CDR3 region: CSVRGGSDQPQHF. In nucleotides, the CDR3 is TGCAGCGTCCGAGGGGGTTCCGATCAGCCCCAGCATTTT.

A word on this clonotype: In this CDR3 the conserved last residue, phenylalanine or tryptophan, is missing, so a read error is likely. V usage is TRBV11-2 and J usage is TRBJ1-4; possible D gene TRBD1, 5 bases. With 0 bases removed from V and 7 bases from J, the gap between germline ends came to 9 bases. The CDR3 length is 14 residues. CDR1 and CDR2 (germline): SGHAT, FQNNGV. The CDR3 sequence is CASSLDRESEKLFV. The DNA of the CDR3 is TGTGCCAGCAGCTTAGACAGGGAGTCTGAAAAACTGTTTGTT.